A selection of T cell receptor beta chains follows, all from one sample in a study of CD8 T cells in Susac syndrome. Each CDR3 protein is one row after TCRdb ran MiXCR on the immunoSEQ multiplex PCR reads. The sample lists about 110,000 distinct CDR3 sequences; roughly 94% were seen once. The source material was CD8+ T cells from PBMCs. The receptors shown here come from a human donor with Susac syndrome. CDR3s include the opening cysteine and the closing phenylalanine or tryptophan. D genes are given only for firm matches. The size of a clone is reported for some rows only, either as once, few or many, or as a class for expanded clones.

j_call: TRBJ1-5
clone_size: .
v_call: TRBV4-1
d_call: .
cdr3_length: 15
cdr3_aa: CASSPLAGNGQPQHF
cdr3_nt: TGCGCCAGCAGCCCCCTCGCGGGGAACGGTCAGCCCCAGCATTTT

j_call: TRBJ1-6
clone_size: .
v_call: TRBV27
d_call: TRBD1
cdr3_length: 14
cdr3_aa: CASSENRGDSPLHF
cdr3_nt: TGTGCCAGCAGTGAGAACAGGGGGGATTCACCCCTCCACTTT

j_call: TRBJ2-7
clone_size: .
v_call: TRBV3-1
d_call: .
cdr3_length: 14
cdr3_aa: CASSQVGNLYEQYF
cdr3_nt: TGTGCCAGCAGCCAAGTAGGGAACCTCTACGAGCAGTACTTC

j_call: TRBJ2-7
clone_size: .
v_call: TRBV20-1
d_call: .
cdr3_length: 12
cdr3_aa: CSVRYGTYEQYF
cdr3_nt: TGCAGTGTCAGATACGGGACCTACGAGCAGTACTTC

j_call: TRBJ1-2
clone_size: .
v_call: TRBV15
d_call: TRBD1
cdr3_length: 14
cdr3_aa: CATGDRASNYGYTF
cdr3_nt: TGTGCCACCGGGGACAGGGCGTCTAACTATGGCTACACCTTC

j_call: TRBJ2-6
clone_size: .
v_call: TRBV6-5
d_call: .
cdr3_length: 14
cdr3_aa: CASSYNAGANVLTF
cdr3_nt: TGTGCCAGCAGTTACAACGCTGGGGCCAACGTCCTGACTTTC

j_call: TRBJ2-7
clone_size: .
v_call: TRBV27
d_call: TRBD1
cdr3_length: 13
cdr3_aa: CASSVGTGNEQYF
cdr3_nt: TGTGCCAGCAGTGTCGGGACAGGGAATGAGCAGTACTTC

j_call: TRBJ2-7
clone_size: .
v_call: TRBV20-1
d_call: TRBD2
cdr3_length: 14
cdr3_aa: CSARDAGGFYEQYF
cdr3_nt: TGCAGTGCTAGAGATGCGGGGGGTTTTTACGAGCAGTACTTC

j_call: TRBJ2-1
clone_size: .
v_call: TRBV13
d_call: .
cdr3_length: 13
cdr3_aa: CASSWGAGNEQFF
cdr3_nt: TGTGCCAGCAGCTGGGGGGCCGGCAATGAGCAGTTCTTC

j_call: TRBJ2-2
clone_size: .
v_call: TRBV9
d_call: .
cdr3_length: 14
cdr3_aa: CASSAALGTGELFF
cdr3_nt: TGTGCCAGCAGCGCAGCGCTGGGGACCGGGGAGCTGTTTTTT

j_call: TRBJ1-2
clone_size: .
v_call: TRBV20-1
d_call: TRBD1
cdr3_length: 14
cdr3_aa: CSAPPRTGIDGYTF
cdr3_nt: TGCAGTGCTCCCCCCCGGACAGGGATCGATGGCTACACCTTC

j_call: TRBJ1-1
clone_size: .
v_call: TRBV3-1
d_call: .
cdr3_length: 17
cdr3_aa: CASSQPSAGAPNTEAFF
cdr3_nt: TGTGCCAGCAGCCAACCTTCCGCCGGGGCCCCTAACACTGAAGCTTTCTTT

j_call: TRBJ2-1
clone_size: once
v_call: TRBV7-9
d_call: .
cdr3_length: 10
cdr3_aa: CASSPPEQFF
cdr3_nt: TGTGCCAGCAGCCCTCCTGAGCAGTTCTTC

j_call: TRBJ2-7
clone_size: .
v_call: TRBV5-4
d_call: .
cdr3_length: 13
cdr3_aa: CASSPDVAYEQYF
cdr3_nt: TGTGCCAGCAGCCCTGACGTAGCCTACGAGCAGTACTTC

j_call: TRBJ2-5
clone_size: .
v_call: TRBV13
d_call: .
cdr3_length: 14
cdr3_aa: CASSLRGGGETQYF
cdr3_nt: TGTGCCAGCAGCTTACGTGGGGGCGGGGAGACCCAGTACTTC

j_call: TRBJ2-5
clone_size: .
v_call: TRBV12-3/TRBV12-4
d_call: TRBD1
cdr3_length: 18
cdr3_aa: CASSWAPGQGRVQETQYF
cdr3_nt: TGTGCCAGCAGTTGGGCCCCCGGACAGGGAAGGGTCCAAGAGACCCAGTACTTC

j_call: TRBJ2-7
clone_size: .
v_call: TRBV20-1
d_call: .
cdr3_length: 17
cdr3_aa: CSARGLAENLPSYEQYF
cdr3_nt: TGCAGTGCTAGGGGATTGGCCGAGAACCTTCCATCCTACGAGCAGTACTTC

j_call: TRBJ2-3
clone_size: .
v_call: TRBV9
d_call: .
cdr3_length: 15
cdr3_aa: CASSPASLSTDTQYF
cdr3_nt: TGTGCCAGCAGCCCGGCATCCCTGTCCACAGATACGCAGTATTTT

j_call: TRBJ2-4
clone_size: .
v_call: TRBV29-1
d_call: .
cdr3_length: 16
cdr3_aa: CSVVVVGSEAKNIQYF
cdr3_nt: TGCAGCGTTGTTGTGGTGGGGTCAGAAGCCAAAAACATTCAGTACTTC

j_call: TRBJ1-2
clone_size: .
v_call: TRBV20-1
d_call: .
cdr3_length: 12
cdr3_aa: CSARERSYGYTF
cdr3_nt: TGCAGTGCTAGAGAGAGATCCTATGGCTACACCTTC

j_call: TRBJ2-3
clone_size: .
v_call: TRBV3-1
d_call: TRBD2
cdr3_length: 15
cdr3_aa: CASSRSGGLTDTQYF
cdr3_nt: TGTGCCAGCAGCCGGAGCGGGGGTCTCACAGATACGCAGTATTTT

j_call: TRBJ2-3
clone_size: .
v_call: TRBV20-1
d_call: .
cdr3_length: 15
cdr3_aa: CSARGLTRVADTQYF
cdr3_nt: TGCAGTGCTAGAGGTTTAACGAGAGTCGCAGATACGCAGTATTTT

j_call: TRBJ2-5
clone_size: .
v_call: TRBV11-2
d_call: TRBD1
cdr3_length: 14
cdr3_aa: CASSPDRDSETQYF
cdr3_nt: TGTGCCAGCAGCCCGGACAGGGATTCAGAGACCCAGTACTTC

j_call: TRBJ1-1
clone_size: .
v_call: TRBV20-1
d_call: .
cdr3_length: 20
cdr3_aa: CSARPSQRRTGGAGYAEAFF
cdr3_nt: TGCAGTGCAAGGCCCTCTCAAAGGCGAACCGGGGGGGCTGGGTACGCTGAAGCTTTCTTT

j_call: TRBJ1-2
clone_size: .
v_call: TRBV27
d_call: .
cdr3_length: 12
cdr3_aa: CASKGLAYGYTF
cdr3_nt: TGTGCCAGCAAGGGGTTGGCCTATGGCTACACCTTC